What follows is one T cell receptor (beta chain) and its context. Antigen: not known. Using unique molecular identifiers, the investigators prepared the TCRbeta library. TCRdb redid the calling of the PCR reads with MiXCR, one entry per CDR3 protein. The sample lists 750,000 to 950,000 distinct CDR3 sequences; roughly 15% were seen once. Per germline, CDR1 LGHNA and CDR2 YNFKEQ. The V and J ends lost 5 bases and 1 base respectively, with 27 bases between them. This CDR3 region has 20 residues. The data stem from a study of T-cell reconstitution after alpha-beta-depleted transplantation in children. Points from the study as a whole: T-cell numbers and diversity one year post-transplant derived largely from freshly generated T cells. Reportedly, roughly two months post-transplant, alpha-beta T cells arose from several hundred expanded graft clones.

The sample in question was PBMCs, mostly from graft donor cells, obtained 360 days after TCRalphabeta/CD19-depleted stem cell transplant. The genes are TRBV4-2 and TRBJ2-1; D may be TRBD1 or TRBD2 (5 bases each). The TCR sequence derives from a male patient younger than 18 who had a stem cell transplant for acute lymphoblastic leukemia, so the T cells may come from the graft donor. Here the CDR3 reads CASSAVKGTVQVGSYNEQFF. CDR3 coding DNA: TGTGCCAGCAGCGCAGTAAAAGGGACGGTCCAGGTCGGGTCCTACAATGAGCAGTTCTTC.